The entry below describes one T cell receptor beta chain. This specimen belongs to a study of control samples from healthy donors and cancer patients. Repertoires were generated with immunoSEQ multiplex PCR, while TCRdb's copy carries only in-frame clones and drops some. This table holds about 85,000 clones, just under 90% found once. The sequencing sample was made of blood. The clonotype was recovered from a man aged 45 to 65 in good health.

As DNA, the CDR3 is TGTGCCAGCAGCCAAGATCGCAGTGCAACTAATGAAAAACTGTTTTTT. This codes for CASSQDRSATNEKLFF. The gene calls are TRBV3-1 (or the pseudogene TRBV3-2) and TRBJ1-4; D unclear. Germline loops: CDR1 LGHDT, CDR2 YNNKEL (reference sequence). The CDR3 covers 16 residues. V lost 0 bases and J lost 0, with 8 bases in between.